The source of this T cell receptor beta chain is a study of blood T cell repertoires in COVID-19. Measured with immunoSEQ multiplex PCR; TCRdb has only the in-frame clones, and not every one. The sample records around 270,000 clones, 84% being singletons. There are 14 residues in the CDR3. V was pared by 6 bases and J by 7 bases, with 7 bases of the junction left unmatched. Per the germline V gene, CDR1 is LNHDA and CDR2 is SQIVND (reference sequence). Sequencing used peripheral blood. J is TRBJ1-4 and V is TRBV19; TRBD1 matches at 8 bases. The sequence came from a woman aged 40 to 49 who had recovered from COVID-19. The CDR3 DNA reads TGTGCCAGTAGAGCGACAGGGGCGCGTGAAAAACTGTTTTTT. Translation gives CASRATGAREKLFF. The variable domain in full, completed from reference TRBV19 and TRBJ1-4, reads DGGITQSPKYLFRKEGQNVTLSCEQNLNHDAMYWYRQDPGQGLRLIYYSQIVNDFQKGDIAEGYSVSREKKESFPLTVTSAQKNPTAFYLCASRATGAREKLFFGSGTQLSVL.